This TCR beta chain comes out of a study of shared clonotypes between healthy human individuals. Study-level information: Three plates each covered CD4 naive and memory; CD8 naive two, CD8 memory one.

As regards this clone: Other DNA sequences within the sample encode an identical CDR3.

CDR3 length equals 14 residues. V lost 2 bases, J lost 0 bases, and 6 bases lay in between. Germline V gene lookup returns CDR1 SGDLS and CDR2 YYNGEE. Authors' methods: Filtering differed, since immunoSEQ gave only junction sequences and no quality scores. The assay was immunoSEQ multiplex PCR, and TCRdb's table has in-frame clones only and misses some. Clone size and the V and J calls come from that table; the DNA yielded D and trimming. The table records fewer than 3 million clones, roughly 92% of them present only once. The healthy adult donors were HIV-negative and reported no recent acute infections or vaccinations.

This chain connects TRBV9 to TRBJ2-1, with D unclear. The receptor's source is a man aged 18 to 35 in good health. Some clones in this sample may be carry-over from other donors' samples. Sequencing used naive CD4+ T cells from PBMCs. Subset in this sample: CD45RA+ positively selected. The CDR3 here is CASSVSSSYNEQFF. CDR3 nucleotide sequence: TGTGCCAGCAGCGTGAGCAGCTCCTACAATGAGCAGTTCTTC.